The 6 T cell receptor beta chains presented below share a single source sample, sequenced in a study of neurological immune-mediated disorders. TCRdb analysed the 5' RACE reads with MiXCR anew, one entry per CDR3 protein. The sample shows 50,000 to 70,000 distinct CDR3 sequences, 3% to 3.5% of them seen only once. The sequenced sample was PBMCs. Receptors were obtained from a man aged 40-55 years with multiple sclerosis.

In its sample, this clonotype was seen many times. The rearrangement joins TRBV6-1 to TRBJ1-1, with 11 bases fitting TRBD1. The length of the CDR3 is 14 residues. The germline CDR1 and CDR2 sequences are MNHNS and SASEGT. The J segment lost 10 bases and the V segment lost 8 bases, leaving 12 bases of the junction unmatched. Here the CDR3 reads CASAWGQGVVVAFF. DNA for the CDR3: TGTGCCAGCGCTTGGGGACAGGGGGTAGTTGTAGCTTTCTTT.

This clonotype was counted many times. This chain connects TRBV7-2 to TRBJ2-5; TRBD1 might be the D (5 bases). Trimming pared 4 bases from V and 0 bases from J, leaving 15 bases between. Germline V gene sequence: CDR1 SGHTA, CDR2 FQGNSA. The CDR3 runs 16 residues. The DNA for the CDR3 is TGTGCCAGCAGCTCCCAGAACAGGAAGTACCAAGAGACCCAGTACTTC. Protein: CASSSQNRKYQETQYF.

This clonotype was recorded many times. The CDR3 DNA follows: TGTGCCAGCAGCCAACGGGGGAGCACCGGGGAGCTGTTTTTT. Protein: CASSQRGSTGELFF. The chain employs TRBV3-1 and TRBJ2-2, with D possibly matching TRBD2 (6 bases). The V and J ends lost 2 bases and 4 bases respectively, with 8 bases between them. The CDR3 has 14 residues. Germline CDR1 reads LGHDT; CDR2 reads YNNKEL (reference sequence).

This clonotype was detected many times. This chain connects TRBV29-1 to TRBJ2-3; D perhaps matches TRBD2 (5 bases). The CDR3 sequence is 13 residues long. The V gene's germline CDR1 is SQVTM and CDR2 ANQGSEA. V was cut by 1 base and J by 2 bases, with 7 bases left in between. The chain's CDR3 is CSVEVGNTDTQYF. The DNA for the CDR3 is TGCAGCGTTGAAGTCGGGAACACAGATACGCAGTATTTT.

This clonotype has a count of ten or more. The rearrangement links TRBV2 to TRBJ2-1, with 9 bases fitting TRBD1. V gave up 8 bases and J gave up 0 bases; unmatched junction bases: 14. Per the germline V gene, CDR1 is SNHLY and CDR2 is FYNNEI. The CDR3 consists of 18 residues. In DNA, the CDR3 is TGTGCCAGCCGGTGGGGGACAGGGTCCCTTTTCTCCTACAATGAGCAGTTCTTC. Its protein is CASRWGTGSLFSYNEQFF.

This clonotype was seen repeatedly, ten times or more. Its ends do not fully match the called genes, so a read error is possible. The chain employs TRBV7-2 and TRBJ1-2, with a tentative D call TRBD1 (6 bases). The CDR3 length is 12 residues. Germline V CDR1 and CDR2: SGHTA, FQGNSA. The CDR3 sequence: CDSSMDSFLYTF. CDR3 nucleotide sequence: TGTGACAGCAGCATGGACAGCTTCCTCTACACCTTC.